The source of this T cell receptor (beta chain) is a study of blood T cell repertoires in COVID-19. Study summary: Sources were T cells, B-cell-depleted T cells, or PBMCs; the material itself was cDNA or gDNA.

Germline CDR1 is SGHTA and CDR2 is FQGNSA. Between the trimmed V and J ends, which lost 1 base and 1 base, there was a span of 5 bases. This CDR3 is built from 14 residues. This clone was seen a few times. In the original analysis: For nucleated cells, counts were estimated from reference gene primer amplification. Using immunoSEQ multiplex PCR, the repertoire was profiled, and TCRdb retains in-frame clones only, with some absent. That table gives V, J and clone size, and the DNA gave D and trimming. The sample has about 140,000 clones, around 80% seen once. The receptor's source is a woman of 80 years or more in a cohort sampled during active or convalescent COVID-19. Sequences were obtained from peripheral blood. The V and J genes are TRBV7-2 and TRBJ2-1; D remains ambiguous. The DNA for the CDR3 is TGTGCCAGCAGCTTAGATCGGTCCTACAATGAGCAGTTCTTC. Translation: CASSLDRSYNEQFF.